The 7 T cell receptor beta chains reported below all come from one sample, sequenced in a study of blood T cell repertoires in COVID-19 (dated by TCRdb to the early 2020s). Library preparation used the immunoSEQ multiplex PCR assay. Held by TCRdb, this immuneACCESS table contains in-frame sequences only and omits some clones. Under half of the omission traces to an unresolved V gene where checked; the cause of the rest is unknown. For this sample the table gives about 220,000 clones, of which under 90% were detected only once. The ten largest clones capture 4% to 6% of the sample. Sequences were obtained from peripheral blood. The receptor set was obtained from a woman aged 60-70 years who had recovered from COVID-19.

This clone was counted a few times. The gene calls are TRBV18 and TRBJ1-4, with TRBD1 matching over 10 bases. J lost 8 bases, V lost 5 bases, and 5 bases had no gene match. The CDR3 is 14 residues long. CDR1 is KGHSH, CDR2 LQKENI, per germline. CDR3 sequence: CASSTGQGSEKLFF. CDR3 in DNA: TGTGCCAGCTCAACGGGACAGGGGTCCGAAAAACTGTTTTTT.

V and J are TRBV4-2 and TRBJ2-7; D is perhaps TRBD1 (5 bases). Between the trimmed V and J ends, which lost 4 bases and 0 bases, there was a span of 10 bases. The CDR3 is 14 amino acids. The germline CDR1 and CDR2 sequences are LGHNA and YNFKEQ. CDR3 DNA: TGTGCCAGCAGCCGAATCGACAGCTCCTACGAGCAGTACTTC. This codes for CASSRIDSSYEQYF.

The chain joins TRBV4-2 to TRBJ1-6; D remains unclear. The CDR3 has 17 amino acids. Germline CDR1 reads LGHNA; CDR2 reads YNFKEQ. The ends were cut back, 0 bases at V and 5 bases at J, with 14 bases in the middle. Here the CDR3 reads CASSQERSPADNSPLHF. In DNA form, the CDR3 reads TGTGCCAGCAGCCAAGAGAGATCACCGGCGGATAATTCACCCCTCCACTTT.

This clone was recorded at least ten times. V and J are TRBV7-9 and TRBJ2-7; tentative D call: TRBD1 (6 bases). CDR1 and CDR2 (germline): SEHNR, FQNEAQ (reference sequence). Trimming left V 5 bases short and J 4 bases short, with 12 bases between. The CDR3 length is 13 residues. The CDR3 sequence: CASSNRQDYEQYF. DNA of the CDR3: TGTGCCAGCAGCAACCGACAGGATTACGAGCAGTACTTC.

The chain employs TRBV14 and TRBJ1-2; D remains ambiguous. Germline V lookup: CDR1 SGHDN, CDR2 FVKESK. This CDR3 spans 14 amino acids. V was clipped by 1 base and J by 2 bases, with 8 bases between them. CDR3 coding DNA: TGTGCCAGCAGCCAAGCGGACTACAACTATGGCTACACCTTC. Its protein is CASSQADYNYGYTF.

The chain joins TRBV15 to TRBJ2-7; 9 positions agree with TRBD1. Germline V gene data show CDR1 as LNHNV and CDR2 as YYDKDF (reference sequence). V dropped 4 bases and J dropped 13; count of bases not matched to a gene: 8. The CDR3 loop spans 12 amino acids. CDR3 residues: CATSNHRGLYYF. For the CDR3, the DNA is TGTGCCACCAGCAACCACAGGGGGCTCTACTACTTC.

This sequence joins TRBV3-1 (or the pseudogene TRBV3-2) and TRBJ2-7; maybe TRBD2 (7 bases). Trimming removed 3 bases at V and 3 bases at J, with 12 bases between. Germline lookup yields CDR1 LGHDT and CDR2 YNNKEL (reference sequence). The CDR3 consists of 14 residues. CDR3 residues: CASSQIGGLYEQYF. The CDR3 nucleotides are TGTGCCAGCAGCCAGATCGGGGGGCTCTACGAGCAGTACTTC.